Each of the 27 T cell receptor beta chains below was sequenced from the same sample in a study of shared clonotypes between healthy human individuals. Sequencing used immunoSEQ multiplex PCR; TCRdb keeps in-frame clones, though not all of them. The sample shows a few million clones, 90% to 95% of them seen only once. Positive CCR7 selection of CD45RO-negative cells yielded the naive CD8 cells, and terminally differentiated effector memory CD45RA+ cells were excluded. Input material: naive CD8+ T cells from PBMCs. These receptors all stem from a man younger than 35 in good health. Some clones in this sample may be carry-over from other donors' samples.

The chain employs TRBV28 and TRBJ2-2; 9 positions agree with TRBD1. Trimming removed 3 bases from V and 0 bases from J; junction bases left unmatched: 2. The CDR3 runs to 16 residues. CDR1 is MDHEN, CDR2 SYDVKM, per germline. As DNA, the CDR3 is TGTGCCAGCAGTTTCTACAGGGGGCCGAACACCGGGGAGCTGTTTTTT. Amino acid sequence: CASSFYRGPNTGELFF.

This sequence joins TRBV27 and TRBJ2-1; D perhaps matches TRBD2 (6 bases). This CDR3 has 15 residues. CDR1 and CDR2 (germline): MNHEY, SMNVEV (reference sequence). Trimming removed 2 bases at V and 6 bases at J, with 14 bases between. The CDR3 sequence is CASSLGGGISNEQFF. The DNA for the CDR3 is TGTGCCAGCAGTTTAGGGGGAGGTATTAGCAATGAGCAGTTCTTC.

The chain joins TRBV15 to TRBJ1-4; a weak D match, TRBD1 (5 bases). Germline V CDR1 and CDR2: LNHNV, YYDKDF (reference sequence). The V end lost 8 bases, the J end lost 0 bases, and 13 bases lay between the germline ends. This CDR3 comprises 15 residues. CDR3 sequence: CATGTTFSTNEKLFF. In DNA, the CDR3 is TGTGCCACCGGGACGACGTTTTCAACTAATGAAAAACTGTTTTTT.

The chain joins TRBV7-9 to TRBJ2-7; possibly TRBD1 for D (6 bases). The CDR3 extends over 13 amino acids. The germline V gene has CDR1 SEHNR and CDR2 FQNEAQ (reference sequence). V was pared by 5 bases and J by 5 bases, with 13 bases between. Here the CDR3 reads CASSPLDRNEQYF. In DNA, the CDR3 is TGTGCCAGCAGCCCCCTAGACAGGAACGAGCAGTACTTC.

This chain joins TRBV19 and TRBJ2-6; D unclear. The CDR3 has 18 amino acids. From germline, CDR1 is LNHDA and CDR2 SQIVND (reference sequence). Between the trimmed V and J ends, which lost 1 base and 0 bases, there was a span of 13 bases. The chain's CDR3 is CASSIGLGSLSGANVLTF. CDR3 coding DNA: TGTGCCAGTAGTATAGGATTAGGCAGCCTCTCTGGGGCCAACGTCCTGACTTTC.

The V gene is TRBV6-4, the J gene TRBJ2-5; a possible D gene is TRBD1 (6 bases). Germline assignment: CDR1 MRHNA and CDR2 SNTAGT. V lost 10 bases and J lost 0, with 12 bases in between. The CDR3 totals 13 residues. The CDR3 loop is CAIPRGHQETQYF. CDR3 nucleotides: TGTGCCATCCCCAGGGGCCACCAAGAGACCCAGTACTTC.

The V call is TRBV13, the J call TRBJ2-7, with TRBD1 matching over 9 bases. The length of the CDR3 is 15 residues. Per the germline V gene, CDR1 is PRHDT and CDR2 is FYEKMQ (reference sequence). The J segment lost 2 bases and the V segment lost 5 bases, leaving 7 bases of the junction unmatched. In DNA form, the CDR3 reads TGTGCCAGCAGCCCGGGGACAGGGCTTACCTACGAGCAGTACTTC. Its protein is CASSPGTGLTYEQYF.

There are a few counts of this clone. The chain employs TRBV4-1 and TRBJ2-7; a weak D match, TRBD2 (6 bases). The V gene's germline CDR1 is MGHRA and CDR2 YSYEKL. CDR3 size: 14 residues. Trimming left V 2 bases short and J 2 bases short, with 10 bases between. The CDR3 coding sequence is TGCGCCAGCAGCCAACGGGACTCTACCTACGAGCAGTACTTC. This gives the protein CASSQRDSTYEQYF.

The genes are TRBV19 and TRBJ2-1; D remains unclear. V lost 6 bases and J 3 bases, leaving 18 bases between the germline ends. CDR3 length equals 16 residues. CDR1 and CDR2 (germline): LNHDA, SQIVND (reference sequence). For the CDR3, the DNA is TGTGCCAGTAGCCCACCACTGGCGGAACTCTACAATGAGCAGTTCTTC. Translating it yields CASSPPLAELYNEQFF.

The chain links TRBV19 to TRBJ2-1; 8 bases agree with TRBD2. The germline gives CDR1 LNHDA, CDR2 SQIVND (reference sequence). The V segment lost 0 bases and the J segment 4 bases; nucleotides outside the gene matches: 5. The CDR3 has 16 residues. The CDR3 DNA is TGTGCCAGTAGTATAGACCGCGGGGGGCCGTACAATGAGCAGTTCTTC. It codes for CASSIDRGGPYNEQFF.

About this clone itself: This sample also contains other DNA sequences that code for the same CDR3. The CDR3 coding sequence is TGTGCCAGCAGCCCTGGGTACGAGCAGTACTTC. Translated, it gives CASSPGYEQYF. The chain links TRBV7-9 to TRBJ2-7; D not certain. Germline CDR1 is SEHNR and CDR2 is FQNEAQ (reference sequence). The V and J ends lost 5 bases and 4 bases respectively, with 6 bases between them. The CDR3 sequence is 11 residues long.

The chain uses TRBV19 and TRBJ1-1; TRBD1 is a possible D gene (5 bases). The ends were cut back, 5 bases at V and 4 bases at J, with 14 bases in the middle. The CDR3 covers 14 residues. Germline V gene sequence: CDR1 LNHDA, CDR2 SQIVND (reference sequence). CDR3 DNA sequence: TGTGCCAGTAGTTACAGCGCCGGGACCACTGAAGCTTTCTTT. Its translation is CASSYSAGTTEAFF.

This clone appeared a single time. The chain employs TRBV5-6 and TRBJ1-2, with D perhaps TRBD1 (6 bases). Germline V lookup: CDR1 SGHDT, CDR2 YYEEEE. V gave up 2 bases and J gave up 7 bases, with 15 bases separating them. There are 14 residues in the CDR3. The CDR3 is CASSLSTGFIGYTF. CDR3 bases: TGTGCCAGCAGCTTATCGACAGGCTTCATTGGCTACACCTTC.

This clone has just one count. This chain links TRBV7-6 with TRBJ2-7, with D maybe TRBD1 (5 bases). Germline V gene data show CDR1 as SGHVS and CDR2 as FNYEAQ. The CDR3 is 16 amino acids. V lost 1 base to trimming and J lost 2 bases, with 15 bases between them. DNA of the CDR3: TGTGCCAGCAGCTTAGAGGGGTTCAGTATCCCCTACGAGCAGTACTTC. As protein: CASSLEGFSIPYEQYF. Full variable domain (rest looked up from reference TRBV7-6 and TRBJ2-7): GAGVSQSPRYKVTKRGQDVALRCDPISGHVSLYWYRQALGQGPEFLTYFNYEAQQDKSGLPNDRFSAERPEGSISTLTIQRTEQRDSAMYRCASSLEGFSIPYEQYFGPGTRLTVT.

The rearrangement joins TRBV30 to TRBJ2-2; 7 positions match TRBD1. Germline assignment: CDR1 GTSNPN and CDR2 SVGIG (reference sequence). The CDR3 contains 12 residues. The trim removed 7 bases at V and 6 bases at J, leaving 5 bases unmatched. The CDR3 is CAFTGVAGELFF. CDR3 DNA: TGTGCCTTCACAGGGGTGGCCGGGGAGCTGTTTTTT.

The V gene is TRBV10-3, the J gene TRBJ2-5; 9 bases align to TRBD1. The length of the CDR3 is 14 residues. Trimming took 9 bases from V and 0 from J; bases not matched to a gene: 5. Germline loops: CDR1 ENHRY, CDR2 SYGVKD. The CDR3 nucleotides are TGTGCCATAAAACGGGACAGGGACCAAGAGACCCAGTACTTC. This codes for CAIKRDRDQETQYF.

The CDR3 protein is CASSPRDVSIYF. The CDR3 DNA reads TGTGCCAGCAGCCCCCGGGACGTCTCCATATATTTT. The V and J genes are TRBV11-2 and TRBJ1-3, with D possibly being TRBD1 (5 bases). CDR3 length: 12 residues. V lost 5 bases to trimming and J lost 11 bases, with 13 bases between them. Germline V lookup: CDR1 SGHAT, CDR2 FQNNGV.

This rearrangement joins TRBV11-3 to TRBJ2-1, with D possibly being TRBD1 (5 bases). The germline V gene encodes CDR1 SGHNT and CDR2 YENEEA. V was clipped by 5 bases and J by 6 bases, with 11 bases between them. The length of the CDR3 is 13 residues. CDR3: CASSPGYSNEQFF. The DNA of the CDR3 is TGTGCCAGCAGCCCAGGGTACAGCAATGAGCAGTTCTTC. The full variable domain, rest sourced from reference TRBV11-3 and TRBJ2-1, is EAGVVQSPRYKIIEKKQPVAFWCNPISGHNTLYWYLQNLGQGPELLIRYENEEAVDDSQLPKDRFSAERLKGVDSTLKIQPAELGDSAVYLCASSPGYSNEQFFGPGTRLTVL.

This sequence joins TRBV6-1 and TRBJ1-2; D is ambiguous. Germline V gene sequence: CDR1 MNHNS, CDR2 SASEGT. With 3 bases removed from V and 6 bases from J, the gap between germline ends came to 11 bases. CDR3 length: 13 amino acids. In nucleotides, the CDR3 is TGTGCCAGCAGTGAGGATAGGGTGCATGGCTACACCTTC. This sequence encodes CASSEDRVHGYTF.

The CDR3 DNA follows: TGTGCCTGGAGGGTTGGATACGAGCAGTACTTC. Its protein is CAWRVGYEQYF. The rearrangement joins TRBV30 to TRBJ2-7; D is undetermined. The CDR3 covers 11 residues. The germline V gene encodes CDR1 GTSNPN and CDR2 SVGIG (reference sequence). With 3 bases removed from V and 4 bases from J, the gap between germline ends came to 7 bases.

This clone appeared a single time. The same CDR3 arises from other DNA sequences in this sample as well. J is TRBJ2-7 and V is TRBV27, with D hard to call. The CDR3 runs to 14 residues. Looked up from germline, CDR1 is MNHEY and CDR2 is SMNVEV (reference sequence). Trimming stripped 2 bases from V and 2 bases from J, with 10 bases between. CDR3 DNA sequence: TGTGCCAGCAGTTTAGGCCCCGGACCCTACGAGCAGTACTTC. Its protein product is CASSLGPGPYEQYF.

Concerning this clone itself: Other DNA sequences of this sample code for an identical CDR3. V usage is TRBV28 and J usage is TRBJ1-2, with D perhaps matching TRBD1 (6 bases). Trimming pared 3 bases from V and 2 bases from J, leaving 7 bases between. The CDR3 runs 13 residues. The germline CDR1 and CDR2 sequences are MDHEN and SYDVKM. CDR3 in DNA: TGTGCCAGCAGTTTTGGGGGCAACTATGGCTACACCTTC. Its protein product is CASSFGGNYGYTF.

The genes are TRBV4-2 and TRBJ2-7; 8 positions agree with TRBD2. With V trimmed by 7 bases and J by 3 bases, 8 bases remained unmatched. This CDR3 contains 14 residues. CDR1 is LGHNA, CDR2 YNFKEQ, per germline. The CDR3 protein is CASTYDRGGYEQYF. Here the CDR3 DNA reads TGTGCCAGCACCTACGACCGGGGGGGCTACGAGCAGTACTTC.

The chain recombines TRBV5-1 with TRBJ2-7; weak D call: TRBD1 (5 bases). This CDR3 is built from 15 residues. The germline CDR1 and CDR2 sequences are SGHRS and YFSETQ. V was pared by 0 bases and J by 0 bases, with 10 bases between. For the CDR3, the DNA is TGCGCCAGCAGCTTGGAGGGCAGGGCCTCCTACGAGCAGTACTTC. Protein sequence: CASSLEGRASYEQYF.

The chain has TRBV5-6 and TRBJ2-3; D might be TRBD1 (5 bases). This CDR3 is 14 amino acids long. Germline assignment: CDR1 SGHDT and CDR2 YYEEEE. V lost 5 bases, J lost 2 bases, and 12 bases lay in between. The CDR3 coding sequence is TGTGCCAGCAGTAGGGGCGGATACACAGATACGCAGTATTTT. Residues: CASSRGGYTDTQYF.

The rearrangement uses TRBV29-1 and TRBJ2-5, with 7 positions matching TRBD1. Matching the DNA end better, TRBJ2-7 makes the J call doubtful. CDR1 is SQVTM and CDR2 is ANQGSEA in the germline V gene. CDR3 size: 13 residues. The DNA of the CDR3 is TGCAGCGTATTAACAGGGGTGTTGGACGAGCAGTACTTC. As protein: CSVLTGVLDEQYF.

On this clone: Other DNA sequences of this sample code for an identical CDR3. The chain has TRBV27 and TRBJ1-2; D is uncertain. Trimming pared 3 bases from V and 3 bases from J, leaving 8 bases between. The CDR3 is 13 amino acids. The germline V gene has CDR1 MNHEY and CDR2 SMNVEV (reference sequence). The CDR3, as DNA: TGTGCCAGCAGTTTTACGGGAGACTATGGCTACACCTTC. This translates into CASSFTGDYGYTF.